A single sample gave rise to the 18 T cell receptor beta chains below, sequenced in a study of identical twins. Each CDR3 protein is one row after TCRdb ran MiXCR on the 5' RACE reads. The profile shows 350,000 to 450,000 distinct CDR3 sequences, around 18% of them singletons. Sequenced: naive T cells sorted from blood. These receptors were taken from a man in his forties or fifties in good health.

Only a few counts were recorded for this clonotype. The V gene is TRBV6-2 or TRBV6-3, the J gene TRBJ2-3; maybe TRBD2 (5 bases). CDR1 MNHEY and CDR2 SVGEGT come from the germline V gene. The CDR3 totals 14 residues. Between the trimmed V and J ends, which lost 8 bases and 1 base, there was a span of 13 bases. CDR3 protein: CASDIALGTDTQYF. The CDR3 DNA reads TGTGCCAGCGACATCGCACTAGGCACAGATACGCAGTATTTT.

This clonotype has more than one count but fewer than ten. The chain joins TRBV3-1 to TRBJ2-2; the D is unclear. The germline V gene has CDR1 LGHDT and CDR2 YNNKEL (reference sequence). Trimming cost V 4 bases and J 0 bases, with 15 bases left between them. The CDR3 covers 17 residues. The CDR3 sequence is CASSPALMGTNTGELFF. DNA for the CDR3: TGTGCCAGCAGCCCAGCCCTAATGGGCACGAACACCGGGGAGCTGTTTTTT.

This clonotype was picked up a small number of times. The chain employs TRBV6-1 and TRBJ1-2, with 7 bases identical to TRBD1. The CDR3 spans 15 residues. The trim removed 5 bases at V and 5 bases at J, leaving 11 bases unmatched. CDR1 is MNHNS and CDR2 is SASEGT in the germline V gene. The CDR3 sequence: CASSPRTGPLYGYTF. CDR3 coding DNA: TGTGCCAGCAGTCCCCGGACAGGCCCACTTTATGGCTACACCTTC.

The table lists this clonotype with many counts. The chain employs TRBV10-3 and TRBJ2-3, with TRBD2 identical over 8 bases. CDR1 and CDR2 (germline): ENHRY, SYGVKD. The V and J ends lost 6 bases and 4 bases, in that order; junction bases with no gene match: 9. The CDR3 runs 15 residues. DNA of the CDR3: TGTGCCATCAGCCCCCGGGGGGGGACTTCAGATACGCAGTATTTT. Translating it yields CAISPRGGTSDTQYF.

The V gene is TRBV5-1, the J gene TRBJ2-2; no definite D call. The germline gives CDR1 SGHRS, CDR2 YFSETQ. V lost 3 bases and J 4 bases, leaving 10 bases between the germline ends. The CDR3 extends over 14 amino acids. CDR3 amino acids: CASSYGEITGELFF. The CDR3 nucleotides read TGCGCCAGCAGCTATGGAGAAATCACCGGGGAGCTGTTTTTT.

This clonotype has more than one count but fewer than ten. The V gene is TRBV11-2, the J gene TRBJ2-7, with 7 bases aligning to TRBD1. The CDR3 is 16 residues long. Germline V gene data show CDR1 as SGHAT and CDR2 as FQNNGV. V gave up 3 bases and J gave up 6 bases; unmatched junction bases: 14. The CDR3 sequence: CASSFTSFATGAEQYF. The CDR3 coding sequence is TGTGCCAGCAGCTTTACGTCCTTCGCTACAGGGGCCGAGCAGTACTTC.

CDR3 nucleotides: TGCAGTGCTAGAAGTACGGGCCAGGGTATCCCCCAGCATTTT. Protein sequence: CSARSTGQGIPQHF. The chain has TRBV20-1 and TRBJ1-5, with TRBD1 as a possible D gene (5 bases). CDR1 is DFQATT, CDR2 SNEGSKA, per germline (reference sequence). Between the trimmed V and J ends, which lost 2 bases and 10 bases, there was a span of 18 bases. This CDR3 spans 14 amino acids.

This clonotype was seen repeatedly, ten times or more. J is TRBJ1-2 and V is TRBV11-2; D gene ambiguous. In germline, CDR1 is SGHAT, CDR2 FQNNGV. CDR3 size: 14 residues. Deletions cut 2 bases from V and 3 bases from J, with 10 bases between. CDR3 protein: CASSLSDRDYGYTF. Written as DNA, the CDR3 is TGTGCCAGCAGCTTATCGGACCGAGACTATGGCTACACCTTC.

V gene TRBV2 combines with J gene TRBJ1-1; D possibly corresponds to TRBD1 (5 bases). Trimming removed 4 bases from V and 3 bases from J, with 15 bases in between. Per the germline V gene, CDR1 is SNHLY and CDR2 is FYNNEI. This CDR3 region has 15 residues. The CDR3: CASSGLETVYTEAFF. The CDR3 DNA sequence: TGTGCCAGCAGTGGGTTGGAGACAGTGTACACTGAAGCTTTCTTT.

This clonotype was counted ten times or more. This chain uses TRBV7-9 with TRBJ2-1; weak D call: TRBD2 (5 bases). Germline CDR1 SEHNR, CDR2 FQNEAQ (reference sequence). CDR3 length: 13 amino acids. V lost 6 bases and J lost 5, with 11 bases in between. CDR3 in amino acids: CASRPSGDNEQFF. DNA for the CDR3: TGTGCCAGCAGGCCGAGCGGCGACAATGAGCAGTTCTTC.

This clonotype was observed at least ten times. The rearrangement links TRBV7-2 to TRBJ1-2; no firm D call. The ends were cut back, 3 bases at V and 4 bases at J, with 12 bases in the middle. The CDR3 totals 14 residues. Germline V lookup: CDR1 SGHTA, CDR2 FQGNSA. CDR3 nucleotide sequence: TGTGCCAGCAGCTTCACATACAGCGCCTATGGCTACACCTTC. Its protein product is CASSFTYSAYGYTF. The variable domain in full, completed from reference TRBV7-2 and TRBJ1-2, reads GAGVSQSPSNKVTEKGKDVELRCDPISGHTALYWYRQSLGQGLEFLIYFQGNSAPDKSGLPSDRFSAERTGGSVSTLTIQRTQQEDSAVYLCASSFTYSAYGYTFGSGTRLTVV.

The chain combines TRBV12-3 or TRBV12-4 with TRBJ1-5; D uncertain. The CDR3 runs 15 residues. Between the trimmed V and J ends, which lost 1 base and 0 bases, there was a span of 7 bases. This chain's CDR3 is CASSLVRNSNQPQHF. CDR3 coding DNA: TGTGCCAGCAGTTTAGTGCGGAATAGCAATCAGCCCCAGCATTTT.

The CDR3 nucleotides are TGCGCCAGCAGCTGGAGCGGGACCGGCTCTGGGGCCAACGTCCTGACTTTC. Its protein product is CASSWSGTGSGANVLTF. This chain links TRBV5-1 with TRBJ2-6; 7 bases line up with TRBD2. With V trimmed by 3 bases and J by 0 bases, 6 bases remained unmatched. Germline CDR1 is SGHRS and CDR2 is YFSETQ. CDR3 length: 17 amino acids.

This clonotype showed up just once. The chain couples TRBV7-2 to TRBJ2-5; D possibly uses TRBD1 or TRBD2 (6 bases each). V shed 2 bases and J shed 4 bases, with 14 bases lying between them. CDR1 SGHTA and CDR2 FQGNSA come from the germline V gene. CDR3 length: 15 amino acids. CDR3 bases: TGTGCCAGCAGCTTATGGTGGGGGGCGCGAGAGACCCAGTACTTC. It is translated as CASSLWWGARETQYF.

This clonotype was observed many times. The chain recombines TRBV7-9 with TRBJ2-5; a weak D match, TRBD1 (6 bases). The CDR3 is 13 residues long. Per the germline V gene, CDR1 is SEHNR and CDR2 is FQNEAQ (reference sequence). Trimming shortened V by 4 bases and J by 6 bases, and 12 bases separated the two germline ends. CDR3 loop: CASSSQGRQTQYF. In DNA, the CDR3 is TGTGCCAGCAGCTCACAGGGAAGGCAGACCCAGTACTTC.

This chain connects TRBV29-1 to TRBJ2-7; possible D gene TRBD2, 6 bases. The CDR3 is 15 amino acids. Per germline, CDR1 SQVTM and CDR2 ANQGSEA. V was shortened by 3 bases and J by 3 bases, with 18 bases between the two germline ends. The CDR3 reads CSVEGGEALGYEQYF. CDR3 bases: TGCAGCGTTGAGGGGGGAGAAGCACTTGGCTACGAGCAGTACTTC.

This clonotype showed up many times. V is TRBV12-3 or TRBV12-4 and J is TRBJ2-7; the match to TRBD2 covers 8 bases. The CDR3 extends over 12 amino acids. The junction had 2 bases not matched to a gene; V was cut back by 5 bases and J by 5 bases. The DNA of the CDR3 is TGTGCCAGCAGTCCGGGGGGGCACGAGCAGTACTTC. Translated, it gives CASSPGGHEQYF.

At least ten counts were recorded for this clonotype. The V and J genes are TRBV6-4 and TRBJ2-1; D is possibly TRBD2 (6 bases). CDR1 is MRHNA, CDR2 SNTAGT, per germline. The V end lost 5 bases, the J end lost 7 bases, and 42 bases lay between the germline ends. The CDR3 extends over 23 amino acids. The CDR3 region has the DNA TGTGCCAGCAGTCCGCGACACCCGGCGAGTAGAATTTTGTCGGGGGTCGAAAGGAATGAGCAGTTCTTC. It codes for CASSPRHPASRILSGVERNEQFF.